This paragraph reports one TCR beta chain. The antigen it binds to is not known. The sample holds no much larger clone one base away, and base qualities are not on file. This record belongs to a study of cytomegalovirus exposure and HLA in healthy donors (dated by TCRdb to about 2017). At the level of the whole study: According to a later analysis, the 120 or so validation repertoires were produced on the same platform as the approximately 610 repertoires of the first cohort. The aim of the study was to test whether cataloging public T cell receptors could identify signatures of past pathogen exposure. Besides the first cohort of roughly 660 subjects, a separate validation cohort made up of roughly 130 different subjects was used. The study combined high-throughput TCR immunosequencing, statistical association of individual TCRs with disease status, and machine learning to predict cytomegalovirus infection status. What the authors observed across the whole study: The classifier was reported to diagnose cytomegalovirus status with high specificity and sensitivity in both the original and validation cohorts. While some public TCRs were present in many individuals, most TCR sequences turned up only very rarely across donors. Three of the identified cytomegalovirus-associated TCR beta chains were confirmed in vitro to be specific for cytomegalovirus antigens. The study listed 170 or so TCR beta chains as associated with cytomegalovirus. According to the authors, the approach could potentially be generalized to other disease states and immunological phenotypes. Subsequent analysis determined that TCRs grouped into clusters in the first cohort also showed a tendency toward co-occurrence across the 120 or so validation repertoires, and 85% to 95% of cluster scores exceeded 0. The validation cohort had no HLA typing available for a later analysis, so co-occurrence within that cohort was assessed over all 120 or so repertoires.

The CDR1 and CDR2 encoded by the germline V gene (reference sequence) are LNHNV and YYDKDF. Inclusive of the bounding cysteine and phenylalanine, the CDR3 is 19 residues long. Just CDR3 DNA is preserved here, 57 bases in frame from base 1. V and J are trimmed by 0 bases and 0 bases, and the gene matches miss 10 bases of the junction. Libraries were prepared through the immunoSEQ multiplex PCR assay. Per the source publication's procedure: A statistical classification framework was built for diagnosing cytomegalovirus status from the catalog of TCR beta chain sequences. Drawn from immuneACCESS, this table holds only the in-frame rearrangements with V and J called that TCRdb kept. Clones are partly lost; checked studies trace under half to an unresolved V gene and leave the rest unexplained. V and J calls and clone size are given by that table; D and trimming were obtained from the DNA. This sample has under 300,000 clones in its table, and approximately 83% of those were observed once. The top ten clonotypes cover less than 1.5% of the sample.

Donors formed part of the validation cohort, which comprised about 130 subjects and was distinct from the first cohort of under 800 subjects. The sequenced material came from PBMCs. Recombination joined TRBV15 with TRBJ2-3, and 9 bases in between align with TRBD2. The origin of this receptor is a woman in her twenties or thirties in good health and CMV-seropositive. The nucleotide sequence is TGTGCCACCAGCAGAGATCTTGGGACTAGCAGGACTAGCACAGATACGCAGTATTTT. It specifies CATSRDLGTSRTSTDTQYF.